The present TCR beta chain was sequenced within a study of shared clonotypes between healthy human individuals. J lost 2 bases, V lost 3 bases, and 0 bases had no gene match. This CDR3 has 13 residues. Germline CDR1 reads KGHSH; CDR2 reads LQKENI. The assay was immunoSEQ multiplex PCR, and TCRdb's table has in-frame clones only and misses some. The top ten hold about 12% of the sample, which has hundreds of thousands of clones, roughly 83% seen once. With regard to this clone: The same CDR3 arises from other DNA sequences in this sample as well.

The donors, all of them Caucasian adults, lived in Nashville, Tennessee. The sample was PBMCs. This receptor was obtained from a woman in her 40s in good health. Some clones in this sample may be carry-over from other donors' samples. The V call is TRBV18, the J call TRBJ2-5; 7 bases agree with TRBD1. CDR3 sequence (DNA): TGTGCCAGCTCACCGGACAGGCAAGAGACCCAGTACTTC. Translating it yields CASSPDRQETQYF. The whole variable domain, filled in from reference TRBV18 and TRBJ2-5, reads NAGVMQNPRHLVRRRGQEARLRCSPMKGHSHVYWYRQLPEEGLKFMVYLQKENIIDESGMPKERFSAEFPKEGPSILRIQQVVRGDSAAYFCASSPDRQETQYFGPGTRLLVL.